The source of this TCR beta chain is a study of PD-1 blockade in classical Hodgkin lymphoma (TCRdb year 2020). For the wider study: Nivolumab dosing was 3 mg/kg intravenously every 2 weeks, continuing until either disease progression or unacceptable toxicity. The study used CyTOF and TCR beta sequencing to define a peripheral blood immune signature of response to PD-1 blockade in classical Hodgkin lymphoma.

What this sample's time point label stands for: cycle 1 day 1 (C1D1), immediately before nivolumab initiation. Every trial patient had relapsed following autologous stem cell transplantation, and prior brentuximab vedotin exposure was what differed among cohorts A, B and C. A total of fewer than 70 patients with relapsed/refractory classical Hodgkin lymphoma made up the trial cohort, and each patient's best overall response was complete response, partial response or progressive disease. Single-agent nivolumab was administered to trial patients in the multi-cohort phase II CheckMate 205 trial. An independent review committee assessed best overall response by applying the 2007 International Working Group response criteria. Trial PBMCs were collected immediately before nivolumab initiation (C1D1) and during therapy at cycle 2 day 1 and cycle 4 day 1. Peripheral blood was collected in 8 mL Vacutainer Cell Preparation Tubes, from which PBMCs were isolated by centrifugation and then cryopreserved.

Study-level results and caveats: The study was limited to a single clinical trial cohort, and causes of repertoire differences, possibly disease activity or prior therapy, remained undefined. By C4D1, a significant rise was seen in CD4+ TCR diversity but not in CD8+ TCR diversity (p=0.0027 vs p=0.16), and the rise was most apparent among complete responders (p=0.02). Lower diversity was seen in patients whose nivolumab began less than 1 year after ASCT, and these patients were left out of later analyses so that immune reconstitution would not confound the results. Trial patients with a complete response had baseline diversity similar to that of newly diagnosed patients, while partial responders and progressors had significantly lower diversity. Baseline TCR diversity was reported to be lower in newly diagnosed patients than in healthy donors, and even lower in relapsed/refractory patients.

Worth noting for this clone: Its antigen is unknown. No base qualities exist here, and no much larger clone lies one base off it.

Genomic DNA was isolated using the Qiagen DNeasy kit from unsorted PBMCs as well as from negatively selected CD4+ and CD8+ fractions. Amplification of TCR beta CDR3 regions was done by immunoSEQ multiplex PCR with primers that anneal to V and J segments. A synthetic immune receptor repertoire was used to minimize amplification bias, and any residual bias was removed computationally once sequencing was done. The authors' analysis ran thus. Custom Python scripts were used to quantify repertoire diversity as the Shannon entropy index. The unsorted, CD4+ and CD8+ repertoires were each analyzed separately, with the exception of combined analyses, where CD4+ and CD8+ sequences were merged in silico. A clone counted as expanded when the clone's frequency after treatment rose at least 2-fold relative to C1D1, and clones undetected at baseline were given a pseudocount of 0.5. Clones with 0 or 1 copy at C1D1 were classified as singleton clones, and clones with 2 or more copies were classified as non-singleton clones. Clones expanded in unsorted samples were annotated as CD4+, CD8+ or unknown by matching protein sequences in sorted samples from the same patient. Wilcoxon tests on paired samples were used to test changes in diversity from C1D1 to C4D1. TCRdb mirrors the immuneACCESS table, restricted to in-frame sequences. Some clones are absent from its copies; in checked studies, under half trace to an unresolved V gene, and the reason for the others is unknown. V, J and clone size were drawn from that table, and D and trimming were deduced from the DNA. The sample contains 40,000 to 55,000 clones, around nine tenths of them found a single time. Just over 9% of the sample is taken by the ten largest.

The junction shows trimming of 6 bases on V and 9 bases on J, plus 21 bases between the germline ends. The germline V gene provides CDR1 MNHNS and CDR2 SASEGT. The CDR3 sequence holds 15 residues, the cysteine and phenylalanine included. Of the read, only the CDR3 DNA is kept; its 45 bases are in frame from base 1. The rearranged chain carries TRBV6-1 and TRBJ2-1; the D element could tentatively be TRBD1 or TRBD2, as 5 bases agree for each. The TCR sequence derives from a human donor with classical Hodgkin lymphoma. The material sequenced was peripheral blood mononuclear cells (PBMCs), taken at baseline. The nucleotides read TGTGCCAGCAGACTCCCGGGGCCCGGGTGGGGTGAGCAGTTCTTC. Translated, it gives CASRLPGPGWGEQFF.